This T cell receptor beta chain was retrieved from a study of neoadjuvant nivolumab and ipilimumab in lung cancer. Overall study: Nivolumab 3 mg/kg was given days 1, 15 and 29, plus ipilimumab 1 mg/kg day 1 in combination. Study-wide results and caveats: Higher pretherapy blood TCR richness went with higher resected-tumor richness. Only a small number of samples underwent TCR sequencing. TCR richness and clonality were higher in tumors than adjacent uninvolved lung.

The protocol was immunoSEQ multiplex PCR, while the TCRdb copy is restricted to in-frame clones and leaves out a portion. This table holds 15,000 to 20,000 clones, 65% to 85% found once. Turning to this clone: Its antigen is unknown.

Germline loops: CDR1 SNHLY, CDR2 FYNNEI. The CDR3 extends over 15 amino acids. Trimming stripped 6 bases from V and 1 base from J, with 10 bases between. The source material was tumor tissue, sampled after neoadjuvant nivolumab, alone or with ipilimumab, at or shortly before surgery. This receptor was identified in an adult with non-small cell lung cancer. This chain connects TRBV2 to TRBJ2-6; the D gene could be TRBD1 or TRBD2 (5 bases each). The CDR3 nucleotides are TGTGCCAGCAGAAGGGACGTATCTGGGGCCAACGTCCTGACTTTC. Its translation is CASRRDVSGANVLTF.